The clone carrying this TCR beta chain was observed a few times. Original processing notes: Amplified reference gene primers provided the basis for estimating nucleated cell counts. Clones were sequenced by immunoSEQ multiplex PCR, and TCRdb holds only the in-frame ones, with some missing. V and J calls plus clone size are reproduced from that table; the DNA served to infer D and trimming. Here the sample spans tens of thousands of clones, about 88% being singletons. The CDR3 extends over 15 amino acids. Germline V lookup: CDR1 LGHDT, CDR2 YNNKEL (reference sequence). The V and J ends lost 5 bases and 6 bases respectively, with 17 bases between them. The sample comes from a study of blood T cell repertoires in COVID-19. Study-wide context: Material from acute and convalescent COVID-19 was sourced from the United States, Italy and Spain. T cells, B-cell-depleted T cells, or PBMCs supplied cDNA or gDNA.

The clonotype was recovered from a human donor in a cohort sampled during active COVID-19. The V gene is TRBV3-1 (or the pseudogene TRBV3-2), the J gene TRBJ1-5, with D possibly matching TRBD1 (6 bases). The sequencing sample was made of peripheral blood. The CDR3 DNA reads TGTGCCAGCAGCACCGGTGGGGGCGTGGGTCAGCCCCAGCATTTT. Its translation is CASSTGGGVGQPQHF.